The 2 T cell receptor beta chains listed next were all sequenced from one sample in a study of blood T cell repertoires in COVID-19. Only in-frame clones appear in the TCRdb table, and some are missing; sequencing was by immunoSEQ multiplex PCR. The sample yields around 140,000 clones, around 87% seen once. Sequenced: PBMCs or T cells enriched from blood (not recorded which). Receptors were obtained from a woman in her thirties or forties who had been exposed to COVID-19.

This clone was observed a few times. This sequence joins TRBV5-1 and TRBJ2-1; D is perhaps TRBD1 (6 bases). V dropped 0 bases and J dropped 2 bases, with 15 bases sitting between them. CDR1 is SGHRS and CDR2 is YFSETQ in the germline V gene. This CDR3 is built from 17 residues. CDR3 in amino acids: CASSLGPRDTPYNEQFF. CDR3 DNA: TGCGCCAGCAGCTTGGGGCCAAGGGACACCCCCTACAATGAGCAGTTCTTC.

This rearrangement joins TRBV2 to TRBJ1-2; TRBD1 matches at 10 bases. Looked up from germline, CDR1 is SNHLY and CDR2 is FYNNEI. The CDR3 covers 16 residues. V was clipped by 3 bases and J by 2 bases; unmatched bases: 6. CDR3 bases: TGTGCCAGCAGTGAGGAGGGGACAGGGGTGAACTATGGCTACACCTTC. Protein sequence: CASSEEGTGVNYGYTF. The variable domain in full, completed from reference TRBV2 and TRBJ1-2, reads EPEVTQTPSHQVTQMGQEVILRCVPISNHLYFYWYRQILGQKVEFLVSFYNNEISEKSEIFDDQFSVERPDGSNFTLKIRSTKLEDSAMYFCASSEEGTGVNYGYTFGSGTRLTVV.